The rows below give T cell receptor beta chains drawn from one sample of a study of blood T cell repertoires in COVID-19. Sequencing used immunoSEQ multiplex PCR; TCRdb keeps in-frame clones, though not all of them. Here the sample spans tens of thousands of clones, approximately 94% being singletons. Sequenced: peripheral blood. The receptors here all came from a human donor with active COVID-19. The donor label of this sample is uncertain. The CDR3 runs from the conserved cysteine through the conserved F or W. Each record gives: V gene, D gene, clone size, J gene, CDR3 protein, CDR3 DNA. A D gene is named only where the DNA matches it firmly. For some rows the clone size is stated as once, few or many, or as a class when expanded; others skip it.

V gene: TRBV18; D gene: TRBD1; clone size: NA; J gene: TRBJ2-7; CDR3 protein: CASSRGQEEQYF; CDR3 DNA: TGTGCCAGCTCACGGGGACAGGAAGAGCAGTACTTC
V gene: TRBV7-8; D gene: NA; clone size: NA; J gene: TRBJ2-5; CDR3 protein: CASSLALVETQYF; CDR3 DNA: TGTGCCAGCAGCTTAGCACTAGTCGAGACCCAGTACTTC
V gene: TRBV6-1; D gene: NA; clone size: once; J gene: TRBJ1-3; CDR3 protein: CASSESFGNTIYF; CDR3 DNA: TGTGCCAGCAGTGAGTCGTTTGGAAACACCATATATTTT
V gene: TRBV6-5; D gene: NA; clone size: NA; J gene: TRBJ2-7; CDR3 protein: CASSYEGRPYEQYF; CDR3 DNA: TGTGCCAGCAGTTATGAGGGGAGGCCCTACGAGCAGTACTTC
V gene: TRBV18; D gene: TRBD1; clone size: NA; J gene: TRBJ2-2; CDR3 protein: CASSLGQGNTGELFF; CDR3 DNA: TGTGCCAGCTCCCTCGGACAGGGGAACACCGGGGAGCTGTTTTTT
V gene: TRBV5-1; D gene: NA; clone size: NA; J gene: TRBJ2-1; CDR3 protein: CASSLPSGSGPNEQFF; CDR3 DNA: TGCGCCAGCTCCCTTCCCAGCGGGTCCGGCCCCAATGAGCAGTTCTTC
V gene: TRBV5-8; D gene: NA; clone size: NA; J gene: TRBJ2-6; CDR3 protein: CASSLSGGSVLTF; CDR3 DNA: TGTGCCAGCAGCTTGAGCGGCGGGTCCGTCCTGACTTTC
V gene: TRBV5-4; D gene: TRBD1; clone size: NA; J gene: TRBJ2-6; CDR3 protein: CASSRPRTGSIGANVLTF; CDR3 DNA: TGTGCCAGCAGCCGGCCGAGGACAGGGTCTATAGGGGCCAACGTCCTGACTTTC
V gene: TRBV4-3; D gene: NA; clone size: once; J gene: TRBJ2-7; CDR3 protein: CASSRLAGSDEQYF; CDR3 DNA: TGCGCCAGCAGCCGGTTGGCGGGAAGCGACGAGCAGTACTTC
V gene: TRBV2; D gene: NA; clone size: medium-sized; J gene: TRBJ2-1; CDR3 protein: CASTISSRSNEQFF; CDR3 DNA: TGTGCCAGCACTATTTCCTCTAGGAGTAATGAGCAGTTCTTC
V gene: TRBV18; D gene: NA; clone size: once; J gene: TRBJ2-5; CDR3 protein: CASSPGGLASETQYF; CDR3 DNA: TGTGCCAGCTCACCAGGGGGCCTCGCATCAGAGACCCAGTACTTC
V gene: TRBV19; D gene: TRBD2; clone size: NA; J gene: TRBJ2-1; CDR3 protein: CASSISSGSLNEQFF; CDR3 DNA: TGTGCCAGTAGTATCTCTAGCGGGAGTCTAAATGAGCAGTTCTTC
V gene: TRBV5-8; D gene: NA; clone size: NA; J gene: TRBJ1-4; CDR3 protein: CASSLGPHYPVNEKLFF; CDR3 DNA: TGTGCCAGCAGCTTGGGTCCCCATTATCCGGTTAATGAAAAACTGTTTTTT
V gene: TRBV6-5; D gene: NA; clone size: NA; J gene: TRBJ1-1; CDR3 protein: CASTSGGEGTEAFF; CDR3 DNA: TGTGCCAGCACCTCGGGGGGGGAGGGCACTGAAGCTTTCTTT
V gene: TRBV23-1; D gene: NA; clone size: NA; J gene: TRBJ1-2; CDR3 protein: CARGGRYGYTF; CDR3 DNA: TGCGCCAGGGGGGGACGCTATGGCTACACCTTC
V gene: TRBV14; D gene: NA; clone size: NA; J gene: TRBJ1-6; CDR3 protein: CASSQGGPNSPLHF; CDR3 DNA: TGTGCCAGCAGCCAAGGGGGCCCTAATTCACCCCTCCACTTT
V gene: TRBV11-2; D gene: NA; clone size: NA; J gene: TRBJ2-3; CDR3 protein: CASSPGVGDTQYF; CDR3 DNA: TGTGCCAGCAGCCCGGGGGTGGGGGATACGCAGTATTTT
V gene: TRBV19; D gene: NA; clone size: NA; J gene: TRBJ2-7; CDR3 protein: CASTTGSYEQYF; CDR3 DNA: TGTGCCAGTACCACAGGGAGCTACGAGCAGTACTTC
V gene: TRBV7-8; D gene: TRBD1; clone size: NA; J gene: TRBJ2-1; CDR3 protein: CASSLDRVSYNEQFF; CDR3 DNA: TGTGCCAGCAGCCTCGACAGGGTTTCCTACAATGAGCAGTTCTTC
V gene: TRBV5-1; D gene: TRBD1; clone size: NA; J gene: TRBJ2-5; CDR3 protein: CASGTEETQYF; CDR3 DNA: TGCGCCAGCGGGACAGAAGAGACCCAGTACTTC
V gene: TRBV2; D gene: NA; clone size: NA; J gene: TRBJ2-1; CDR3 protein: CASSPFNEQFF; CDR3 DNA: TGTGCCAGCAGCCCCTTTAATGAGCAGTTCTTC
V gene: TRBV27; D gene: NA; clone size: NA; J gene: TRBJ1-2; CDR3 protein: CASSFDSNYGYTF; CDR3 DNA: TGTGCCAGCAGTTTTGACAGCAACTATGGCTACACCTTC
V gene: TRBV9; D gene: NA; clone size: NA; J gene: TRBJ2-7; CDR3 protein: CATLDRAGEQYF; CDR3 DNA: TGTGCCACCCTAGACAGGGCGGGGGAGCAGTACTTC